The 5 T cell receptor beta chains reported below all come from one sample, sequenced in a study of blood T cell repertoires in COVID-19. Sequenced by immunoSEQ multiplex PCR; TCRdb stores in-frame clones only, minus some. The top ten clones hold roughly 8.7% of a sample with over 65,000 clones, just over 85% of them seen once. The sequenced material came from peripheral blood. Every receptor here comes from a man between 25 and 39 years old with acute or convalescent COVID-19.

V and J are TRBV13 and TRBJ2-4, with D unresolved. The V end lost 2 bases, the J end lost 0 bases, and 8 bases lay between the germline ends. The CDR3 loop spans 15 amino acids. Germline CDR1 PRHDT, CDR2 FYEKMQ (reference sequence). The CDR3 nucleotides are TGTGCCAGCAGCTTACACGGAGTAGCCAAAAACATTCAGTACTTC. Translation gives CASSLHGVAKNIQYF.

This clone was counted a few times. The chain carries TRBV5-5 and TRBJ2-7; 11 bases fit TRBD2. Looked up from germline, CDR1 is SGHKS and CDR2 is YYEKEE (reference sequence). The CDR3 is 13 amino acids. Germline trimming cut 1 base from V and 6 bases from J; bases unmatched to any gene: 0. CDR3 amino acids: CASSLTSGSEQYF. CDR3 bases: TGTGCCAGCAGCTTGACTAGCGGGAGCGAGCAGTACTTC.

V is TRBV18 and J is TRBJ1-1; D possibly corresponds to TRBD1 (5 bases). Trimming cost V 3 bases and J 4 bases, with 12 bases left between them. The CDR3 runs 14 residues. Germline V gene data show CDR1 as KGHSH and CDR2 as LQKENI. The CDR3 DNA reads as TGTGCCAGCTCACCCGGGGGGGTTGGCACTGAAGCTTTCTTT. This gives the protein CASSPGGVGTEAFF.

The chain joins TRBV25-1 to TRBJ1-3; D is perhaps TRBD1 (5 bases). Looked up from germline, CDR1 is MGHDK and CDR2 is SYGVNS. Trimming took 3 bases from V and 4 from J, leaving 13 bases between them. The CDR3 has 15 amino acids. The CDR3 protein is CASSDGALGGNTIYF. The CDR3 coding sequence is TGTGCCAGCAGTGATGGGGCCCTCGGCGGAAACACCATATATTTT.

The rearrangement uses TRBV4-3 and TRBJ2-3; 7 bases match TRBD1. V shed 0 bases, J shed 2 bases, and the junction held 11 bases outside the gene matches. CDR1 is LGHNA and CDR2 is YSLEER in the germline V gene. This CDR3 has 18 amino acids. The CDR3 here is CASSQDGQAVGHTDTQYF. Here the CDR3 DNA reads TGCGCCAGCAGCCAAGATGGACAGGCCGTGGGGCACACAGATACGCAGTATTTT.